This is a list of T cell receptor beta chains from one sample in a study of blood T cell repertoires in COVID-19. Profiled with immunoSEQ multiplex PCR; TCRdb holds only in-frame clones, not every one. This sample has about 24,000 clones, with under 95% found just once. Sample: peripheral blood. These receptors all come from a man between 65 and 85 years old with active COVID-19. CDR3s include the opening cysteine and the closing phenylalanine or tryptophan. The order of the fields is D gene, V gene, CDR3 length, clone size, J gene, CDR3 protein, CDR3 DNA. D genes are given only for firm matches. Rows may omit the clone size; those that give it use once, few, many or a size class.

TRBD1,TRBV7-9,15,-,TRBJ2-7,CASSSPGQGWYEQYF,TGTGCCAGCAGCTCTCCGGGACAGGGTTGGTACGAGCAGTACTTC
-,TRBV4-2,17,-,TRBJ2-7,CASSQGSGAGYGYEQYF,TGTGCCAGCAGCCAAGGGTCTGGGGCGGGATACGGCTACGAGCAGTACTTC
-,TRBV7-3,15,once,TRBJ2-5,CASSSGRRGQETQYF,TGTGCCAGCAGCTCCGGGCGAAGGGGGCAAGAGACCCAGTACTTC
-,TRBV7-8,16,-,TRBJ1-4,CASSPSVGLANEKLFF,TGTGCCAGCAGCCCAAGTGTGGGGCTAGCTAATGAAAAACTGTTTTTT
-,TRBV30,12,-,TRBJ2-7,CAWSTGGYEQYF,TGTGCCTGGAGTACCGGTGGCTACGAGCAGTACTTC
-,TRBV6-5,12,once,TRBJ2-1,CASSWQSGEQFF,TGTGCCAGCAGTTGGCAGAGCGGTGAGCAGTTCTTC
-,TRBV9,14,-,TRBJ1-5,CASSIRETYQPQHF,TGTGCCAGCAGCATCCGCGAGACTTATCAGCCCCAGCATTTT
TRBD2,TRBV28,15,-,TRBJ2-7,CASRPPRGGNYEQYF,TGTGCCAGCAGACCCCCCCGGGGGGGAAACTACGAGCAGTACTTC
-,TRBV28,12,-,TRBJ2-7,CASSLAVYEQYF,TGTGCCAGCAGTTTAGCGGTCTACGAGCAGTACTTC
TRBD2,TRBV7-2,16,-,TRBJ2-2,CASSPKQGGGTGELFF,TGTGCCAGCAGCCCTAAGCAGGGCGGGGGGACCGGGGAGCTGTTTTTT
TRBD1,TRBV28,15,once,TRBJ2-1,CASSSPGQGYGEQFF,TGTGCCAGCAGCTCTCCGGGACAGGGATACGGTGAGCAGTTCTTC
-,TRBV18,15,-,TRBJ2-7,CASSHLGPGEGEQYF,TGTGCCAGCTCACATCTGGGACCGGGAGAGGGCGAGCAGTACTTC
TRBD2,TRBV5-1,16,once,TRBJ2-3,CASSLEGGGDGDTQYF,TGCGCCAGCAGCTTGGAGGGCGGGGGGGATGGAGATACGCAGTATTTT
-,TRBV6-5,13,-,TRBJ1-1,CASSPREALPAFF,TGTGCCAGCAGTCCCCGGGAGGCCCTCCCCGCTTTCTTT
-,TRBV7-2,18,-,TRBJ2-5,CASSLHGERVGKQETQYF,TGTGCCAGCAGCCTCCACGGGGAGAGGGTCGGGAAGCAAGAGACCCAGTACTTC
-,TRBV10-3,14,-,TRBJ1-4,CAISVGSGNEKLFF,TGTGCCATCAGTGTCGGCTCCGGGAATGAAAAACTGTTTTTT
-,TRBV19,16,-,TRBJ1-5,CASSKGRGGVRQPQHF,TGTGCCAGTAGTAAGGGGCGGGGAGGGGTTCGACAGCCCCAGCATTTT
-,TRBV29-1,13,-,TRBJ1-1,CSGRTGRDTEAFF,TGCAGCGGGAGAACAGGGAGGGACACTGAAGCTTTCTTT
TRBD2,TRBV5-4,15,once,TRBJ2-5,CASSLRGLADETQYF,TGTGCCAGCAGCCTGCGGGGACTAGCAGACGAGACCCAGTACTTC
TRBD1,TRBV5-1,14,-,TRBJ2-7,CASSFVGQASEQYF,TGCGCCAGCAGCTTCGTGGGACAGGCTAGCGAGCAGTACTTC
-,TRBV3-1/TRBV3-2,17,-,TRBJ2-4,CASSQAPGHLAKNIQYF,TGTGCCAGCAGCCAAGCCCCGGGACACTTAGCCAAAAACATTCAGTACTTC
-,TRBV19,13,-,TRBJ1-6,CASTGLQNSPLHF,TGTGCCAGTACTGGACTACAGAATTCACCCCTCCACTTT
TRBD1,TRBV11-2,14,once,TRBJ1-1,CASSFFTGGTEAFF,TGTGCCAGCAGCTTTTTTACAGGGGGGACTGAAGCTTTCTTT
TRBD1,TRBV18,15,-,TRBJ1-1,CASSVGQGVNTEAFF,TGTGCCAGCTCAGTGGGACAGGGCGTGAACACTGAAGCTTTCTTT
TRBD1,TRBV6-5,15,-,TRBJ1-2,CASSYGTGGRNGYTF,TGTGCCAGCAGTTACGGGACAGGGGGGAGGAATGGCTACACCTTC
TRBD2,TRBV18,17,-,TRBJ2-7,CASSPLVSSGTWNEQYF,TGTGCCAGCTCACCTCTAGTGTCTAGCGGGACTTGGAACGAGCAGTACTTC
-,TRBV5-1,15,-,TRBJ1-3,CASSYDSYSGNTIYF,TGCGCCAGCAGCTATGACTCTTACTCTGGAAACACCATATATTTT
-,TRBV24-1,13,-,TRBJ2-1,CATSGGSYNEQFF,TGTGCCACCAGTGGCGGATCCTACAATGAGCAGTTCTTC
-,TRBV19,16,-,TRBJ1-5,CASNRQTGATNQPQHF,TGTGCCAGTAATAGACAGACGGGAGCCACAAATCAGCCCCAGCATTTT
-,TRBV4-2,13,-,TRBJ2-7,CASSQYQVYEQYF,TGTGCCAGCAGCCAATATCAGGTGTACGAGCAGTACTTC
TRBD2,TRBV7-8,15,-,TRBJ2-1,CASSHRRLAGNEQFF,TGTGCCAGCAGCCACAGACGTCTAGCGGGGAATGAGCAGTTCTTC
-,TRBV4-3,14,-,TRBJ1-2,CASSPDISGYGYTF,TGCGCCAGCAGCCCGGACATCTCTGGGTATGGCTACACCTTC
TRBD1,TRBV7-9,15,-,TRBJ2-2,CASSLDRGNTGELFF,TGTGCCAGCAGCCTAGACAGGGGCAACACCGGGGAGCTGTTTTTT
TRBD1,TRBV5-6,16,-,TRBJ2-3,CASSEGTGLSTDTQYF,TGTGCCAGCAGCGAAGGGACAGGGCTAAGCACAGATACGCAGTATTTT
-,TRBV3-1/TRBV3-2,14,-,TRBJ1-2,CASSGEGRGYGYTF,TGTGCCAGCAGCGGGGAGGGGCGGGGCTATGGCTACACCTTC
TRBD2,TRBV28,17,-,TRBJ2-7,CASSFSTSGGSSYEQYF,TGTGCCAGCAGTTTCTCGACTAGCGGGGGGTCTTCCTACGAGCAGTACTTC
-,TRBV25-1,13,-,TRBJ2-7,CASSLGVAYEQYF,TGTGCCAGCAGTTTAGGGGTGGCTTACGAGCAGTACTTC
TRBD1,TRBV11-2,13,-,TRBJ2-7,CATGQGVSYEQYF,TGTGCCACCGGACAGGGGGTTTCCTACGAGCAGTACTTC
TRBD1,TRBV27,15,-,TRBJ2-5,CASSFGRGRTETQYF,TGTGCCAGCAGTTTCGGCAGGGGGCGCACAGAGACCCAGTACTTC
-,TRBV5-8,15,-,TRBJ1-3,CASSLGLASGNTIYF,TGTGCCAGCAGCTTAGGTCTAGCCTCTGGAAACACCATATATTTT
TRBD1,TRBV19,16,-,TRBJ1-5,CASSDRRGTADQPQHF,TGTGCCAGTAGTGACCGCAGGGGGACAGCTGATCAGCCCCAGCATTTT
TRBD2,TRBV27,16,-,TRBJ2-3,CASSLSFSGRADTQYF,TGTGCCAGCAGTTTATCCTTTAGCGGGAGGGCAGATACGCAGTATTTT
TRBD2,TRBV28,13,-,TRBJ2-7,CASSGLALYEQYF,TGTGCCAGCTCGGGACTAGCCCTCTACGAGCAGTACTTC
-,TRBV9,14,-,TRBJ2-7,CASSVSQVGYEQYF,TGTGCCAGCAGCGTGTCTCAGGTGGGTTACGAGCAGTACTTC
TRBD2,TRBV4-3,15,-,TRBJ2-1,CASSQRGAAYNEQFF,TGCGCCAGCAGCCAGCGGGGGGCGGCCTACAATGAGCAGTTCTTC
-,TRBV3-1/TRBV3-2,13,-,TRBJ1-5,CASSQARSQPQHF,TGTGCCAGCAGCCAAGCCCGTTCGCAGCCCCAGCATTTT
-,TRBV3-1/TRBV3-2,15,-,TRBJ2-7,CASSPRRTKTYEQYF,TGTGCCAGCAGCCCCCGGCGTACTAAAACCTACGAGCAGTACTTC